This T cell receptor beta chain was recovered during a study of regulatory T cells in long-lasting Graves disease. Study results and limitations: Newly diagnosed disease favored TRBV20-1 and TRBJ2-1 over persistent disease.

Regarding time point: persistent/refractory GD, antithyroid drugs over 5 years with positive TRAb. PBMC RNA served as the TCR library source. Germline CDR1 reads ENHRY; CDR2 reads SYGVKD. The germline V and J ends were trimmed by 8 bases and 1 base, with 11 bases remaining between them. This CDR3 contains 14 residues. Arm-PCR of CDR3 regions and iRepertoire HTBI primers were the basis on which TCR beta libraries were built. One entry per CDR3 protein results from TCRdb running MiXCR on the multiplex PCR reads. The sample has a few hundred thousand distinct CDR3 sequences, roughly 21% seen once; the top ten hold 14%. To note about this clonotype: The antigen is not known.

Specimen: peripheral blood mononuclear cells (PBMCs), collected when the disease was refractory, from a patient treated with antithyroid drugs. The gene calls are TRBV10-3 and TRBJ2-2; D might be TRBD2 (6 bases). This clonotype was obtained from a female donor with Graves disease. The CDR3, as DNA: TGTGCCATCGGGGCGGGAATGAACACCGGGGAGCTGTTTTTT. This encodes CAIGAGMNTGELFF.